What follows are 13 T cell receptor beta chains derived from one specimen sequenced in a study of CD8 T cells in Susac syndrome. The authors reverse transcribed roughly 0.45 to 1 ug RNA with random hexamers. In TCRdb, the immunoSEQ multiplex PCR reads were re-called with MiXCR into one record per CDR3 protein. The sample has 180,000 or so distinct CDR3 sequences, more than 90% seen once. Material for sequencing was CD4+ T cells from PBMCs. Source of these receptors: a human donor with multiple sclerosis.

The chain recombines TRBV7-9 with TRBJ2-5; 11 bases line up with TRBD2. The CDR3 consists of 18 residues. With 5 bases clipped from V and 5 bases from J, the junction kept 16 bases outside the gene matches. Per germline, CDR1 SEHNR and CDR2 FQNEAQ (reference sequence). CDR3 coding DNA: TGTGCCAGCAGCCCCACGGGACTAGCGGTTCCCCGTAGGGAGACCCAGTACTTC. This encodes CASSPTGLAVPRRETQYF.

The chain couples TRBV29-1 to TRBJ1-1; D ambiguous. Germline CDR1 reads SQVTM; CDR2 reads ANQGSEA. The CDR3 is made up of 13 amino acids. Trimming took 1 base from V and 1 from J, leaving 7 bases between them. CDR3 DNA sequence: TGCAGCGTTGAAGTGCAGGCGAACACTGAAGCTTTCTTT. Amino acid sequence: CSVEVQANTEAFF.

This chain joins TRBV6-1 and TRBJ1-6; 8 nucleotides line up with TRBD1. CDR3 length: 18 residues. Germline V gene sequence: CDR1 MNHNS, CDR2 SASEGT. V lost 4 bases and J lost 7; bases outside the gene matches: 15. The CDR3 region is CASSGSRYGRGPNSPLHF. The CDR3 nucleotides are TGTGCCAGCAGTGGATCCCGCTACGGCAGGGGGCCGAATTCACCCCTCCACTTT.

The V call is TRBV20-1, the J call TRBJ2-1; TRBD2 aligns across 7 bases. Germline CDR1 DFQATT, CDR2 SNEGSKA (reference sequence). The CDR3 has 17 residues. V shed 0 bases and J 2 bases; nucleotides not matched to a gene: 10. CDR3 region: CSARDSGGSFTYNEQFF. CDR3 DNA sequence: TGCAGTGCTAGAGATTCAGGCGGGAGCTTCACCTACAATGAGCAGTTCTTC.

In DNA form, the CDR3 reads TGTGCCAGCAGCTTACACCGGGAGGCCCATGGCTACACCTTC. It specifies CASSLHREAHGYTF. V usage is TRBV7-2 and J usage is TRBJ1-2, with D unresolved. Per germline, CDR1 SGHTA and CDR2 FQGNSA. V was cut by 2 bases and J by 6 bases, with 13 bases left in between. This CDR3 is 14 amino acids long.

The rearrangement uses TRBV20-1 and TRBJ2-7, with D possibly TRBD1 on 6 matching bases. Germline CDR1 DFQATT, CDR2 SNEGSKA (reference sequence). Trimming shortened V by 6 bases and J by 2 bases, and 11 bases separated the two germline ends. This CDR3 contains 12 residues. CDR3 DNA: TGCAGTGCCCAAGACAGGACCTACGAGCAGTACTTC. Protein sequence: CSAQDRTYEQYF.

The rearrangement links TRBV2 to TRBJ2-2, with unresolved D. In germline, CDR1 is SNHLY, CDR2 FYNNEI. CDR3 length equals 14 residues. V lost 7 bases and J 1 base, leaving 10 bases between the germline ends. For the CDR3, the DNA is TGTGCCAGCATTGGCAGCTTGAACACCGGGGAGCTGTTTTTT. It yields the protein CASIGSLNTGELFF.

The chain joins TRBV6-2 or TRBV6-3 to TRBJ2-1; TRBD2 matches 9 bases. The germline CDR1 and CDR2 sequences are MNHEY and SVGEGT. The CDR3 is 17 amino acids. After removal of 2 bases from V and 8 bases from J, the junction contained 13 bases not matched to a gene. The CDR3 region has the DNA TGTGCCAGCAGTTACCGGCTAGCGGGGTTGGGTACCCATGAGCAGTTCTTC. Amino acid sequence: CASSYRLAGLGTHEQFF.

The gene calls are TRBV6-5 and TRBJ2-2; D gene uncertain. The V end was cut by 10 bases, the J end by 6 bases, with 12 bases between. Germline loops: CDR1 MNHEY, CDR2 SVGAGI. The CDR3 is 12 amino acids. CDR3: CATKAGSGELFF. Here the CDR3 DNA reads TGTGCCACCAAAGCCGGTTCCGGGGAGCTGTTTTTT.

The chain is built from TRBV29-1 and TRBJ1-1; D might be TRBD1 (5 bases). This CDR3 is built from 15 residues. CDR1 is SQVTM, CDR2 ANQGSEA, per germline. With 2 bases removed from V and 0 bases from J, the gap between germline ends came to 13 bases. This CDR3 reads CSVERAGGVNTEAFF. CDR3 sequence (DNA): TGCAGCGTTGAAAGGGCGGGAGGGGTGAACACTGAAGCTTTCTTT.

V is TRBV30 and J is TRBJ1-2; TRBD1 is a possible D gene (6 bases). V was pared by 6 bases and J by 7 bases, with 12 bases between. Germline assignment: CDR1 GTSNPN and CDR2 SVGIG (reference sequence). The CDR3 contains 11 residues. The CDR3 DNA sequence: TGTGCCTGCCAAACAGGGTCTGGCTACACCTTC. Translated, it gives CACQTGSGYTF.

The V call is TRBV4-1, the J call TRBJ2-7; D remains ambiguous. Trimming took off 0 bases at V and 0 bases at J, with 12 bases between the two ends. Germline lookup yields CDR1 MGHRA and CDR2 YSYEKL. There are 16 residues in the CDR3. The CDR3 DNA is TGCGCCAGCAGCCAAGATCGGGCCTCGAGCTCCTACGAGCAGTACTTC. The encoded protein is CASSQDRASSSYEQYF.

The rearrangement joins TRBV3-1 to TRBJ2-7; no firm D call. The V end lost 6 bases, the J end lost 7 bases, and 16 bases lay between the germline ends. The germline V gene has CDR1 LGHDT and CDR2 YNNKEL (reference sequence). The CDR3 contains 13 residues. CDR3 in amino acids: CASSLGPPGEQYF. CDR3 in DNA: TGTGCCAGCAGTTTGGGCCCCCCGGGTGAGCAGTACTTC.